This TCR beta chain was observed in a study of cytomegalovirus exposure and HLA in healthy donors. General observations from the study: In an earlier analysis, in under 700 donors, most V segments appeared productive either ~87% or ~30% of the time.

As for this clone: The antigen is not known.

PCR employed 60 Vbeta and 13 Jbeta primers. Generated by immunoSEQ multiplex PCR, the TCRdb table keeps only in-frame clones and is missing some. The sample holds about 43,000 clones, 51% seen once. V shed 5 bases, J shed 4 bases, and the junction held 6 bases outside the gene matches. Germline CDR1 is SSHAT and CDR2 is FNYEAQ (reference sequence). The CDR3 contains 15 residues. Sequencing was carried out using PBMCs. This TCR came from a man in his 60s in good health and CMV-seronegative. V and J are TRBV7-7 and TRBJ2-1, with 9 positions matching TRBD1. In nucleotides, the CDR3 is TGTGCCAGCAGCCCAACAGGGGGCTTGTACAATGAGCAGTTCTTC. Translating gives CASSPTGGLYNEQFF.